This TCR beta chain was found in a study of T cells after yellow fever vaccination. The overall study: For low cell numbers, libraries were made with SMART-Seq v4 Ultra Low Input. Study-wide results and limits: Contaminating bulk clonotypes could be abundant in FACS-sorted repertoires.

The CDR3 runs to 17 residues. Germline loops: CDR1 MGHRA, CDR2 YSYEKL. Trimming removed 1 base from V and 3 bases from J, with 18 bases in between. For TCR, cDNA came from 5'RACE template switching, which added a universal primer site and UMIs. TCRdb reprocessed the 5' RACE reads with MiXCR, giving one entry per CDR3 protein. The sample lists 180,000 or so distinct CDR3 sequences, more than 9.5% seen once, with about 40% in the top ten. This clonotype was picked up many times. What it recognizes is unknown. The rearrangement uses TRBV4-1 and TRBJ1-1; a possible D gene is TRBD1 (5 bases). The sequencing here drew on CD8+ T cells sorted from PBMCs, taken 15 days after the yellow fever booster vaccination. The source is a man between 18 and 35 years old who received the YFV17D yellow fever vaccine. Written as DNA, the CDR3 is TGCGCCAGCAGCCAAGGGCTCCTCGGGACGGCAGACACTGAAGCTTTCTTT. Protein product: CASSQGLLGTADTEAFF.